This T cell receptor (beta chain) comes out of a study of blood T cell repertoires in COVID-19. Across the study: T cells, B-cell-depleted T cells, or PBMCs supplied cDNA or gDNA.

Trimming took off 11 bases at V and 1 base at J, with 15 bases between the two ends. Germline V gene lookup returns CDR1 MNHEY and CDR2 SVGAGI. This CDR3 spans 14 amino acids. This clone was seen just once. Method: immunoSEQ multiplex PCR; TCRdb's copy keeps in-frame clones and lacks some. The sample has under 15,000 clones; about 75% are singletons. What was sequenced was peripheral blood. The sequence derives from a woman older than 75 with acute or convalescent COVID-19. This chain connects TRBV6-5 to TRBJ1-5; D possibly corresponds to TRBD1 (5 bases). Written as DNA, the CDR3 is TGTGCCTCTGGAGGGGCGAGGAGCAATCAGCCCCAGCATTTT. This translates into CASGGARSNQPQHF.